This T cell receptor (beta chain) was retrieved from a study of blood T cell repertoires in COVID-19. Per the germline V gene, CDR1 is MNHEY and CDR2 is SMNVEV (reference sequence). Deletions cut 3 bases from V and 3 bases from J, with 8 bases between. CDR3 length: 13 residues. As originally analysed: Reference gene primers were amplified, and this amplification served to estimate nucleated cell counts. Profiling relied on immunoSEQ multiplex PCR, and the TCRdb table lists in-frame clones only, not all of them. Clone size and V and J calls were adopted from that table, with D and trimming inferred from the DNA. The data hold a few hundred thousand clones, with around 88% observed a single time.

The chain employs TRBV27 and TRBJ1-1; D is perhaps TRBD1 (6 bases). Material: peripheral blood. This TCR derives from a woman aged 25 to 39 with COVID-19, enrolled during active disease. The CDR3 loop reads CASSFEGDTEAFF. The CDR3 coding sequence is TGTGCCAGCAGTTTCGAGGGGGACACTGAAGCTTTCTTT.